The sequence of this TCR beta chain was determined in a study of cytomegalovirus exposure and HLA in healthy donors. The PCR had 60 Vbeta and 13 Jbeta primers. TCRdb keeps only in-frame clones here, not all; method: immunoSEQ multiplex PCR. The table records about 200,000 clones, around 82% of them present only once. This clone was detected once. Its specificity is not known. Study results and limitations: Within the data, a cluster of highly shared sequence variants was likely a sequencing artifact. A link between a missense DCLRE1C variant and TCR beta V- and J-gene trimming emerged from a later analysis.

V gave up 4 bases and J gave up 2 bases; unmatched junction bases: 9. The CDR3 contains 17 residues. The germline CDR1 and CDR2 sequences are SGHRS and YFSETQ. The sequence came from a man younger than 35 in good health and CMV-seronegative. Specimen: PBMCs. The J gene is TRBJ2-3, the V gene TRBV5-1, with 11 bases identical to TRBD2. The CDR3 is CASSPRTTSGDTDTQYF. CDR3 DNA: TGCGCCAGCAGCCCACGTACGACTAGCGGGGACACAGATACGCAGTATTTT. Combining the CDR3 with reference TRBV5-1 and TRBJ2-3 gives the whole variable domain KAGVTQTPRYLIKTRGQQVTLSCSPISGHRSVSWYQQTPGQGLQFLFEYFSETQRNKGNFPGRFSGRQFSNSRSEMNVSTLELGDSALYLCASSPRTTSGDTDTQYFGPGTRLTVL.